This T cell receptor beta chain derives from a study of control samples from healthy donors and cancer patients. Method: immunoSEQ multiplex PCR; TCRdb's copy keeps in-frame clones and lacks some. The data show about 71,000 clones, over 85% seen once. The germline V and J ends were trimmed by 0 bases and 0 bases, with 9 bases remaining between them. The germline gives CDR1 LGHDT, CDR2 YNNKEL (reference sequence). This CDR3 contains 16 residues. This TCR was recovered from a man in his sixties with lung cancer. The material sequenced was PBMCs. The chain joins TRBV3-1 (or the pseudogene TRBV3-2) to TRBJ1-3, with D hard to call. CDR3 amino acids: CASSQETDPSGNTIYF. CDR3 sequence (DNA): TGTGCCAGCAGCCAAGAAACGGACCCCTCTGGAAACACCATATATTTT.